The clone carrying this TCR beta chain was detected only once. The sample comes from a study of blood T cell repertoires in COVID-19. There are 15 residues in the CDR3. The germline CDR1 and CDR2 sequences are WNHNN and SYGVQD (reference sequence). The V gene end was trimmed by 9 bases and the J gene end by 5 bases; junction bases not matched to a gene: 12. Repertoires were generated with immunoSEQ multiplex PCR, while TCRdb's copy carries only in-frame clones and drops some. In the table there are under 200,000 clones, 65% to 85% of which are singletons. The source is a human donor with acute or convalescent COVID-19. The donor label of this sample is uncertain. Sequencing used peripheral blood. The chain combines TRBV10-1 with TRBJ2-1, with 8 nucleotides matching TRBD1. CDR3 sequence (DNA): TGCGCCAGTACACTCGGACAGGGAGGAAACAATGAGCAGTTCTTC. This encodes CASTLGQGGNNEQFF.